The next 8 T cell receptor beta chains were all read from a single sample in a study of CD8 T cells in ankylosing spondylitis. Via MiXCR, TCRdb re-called the 5' RACE reads, giving one row per CDR3 protein. This table has about 250,000 distinct CDR3 sequences, more than 9% appearing once. Sample: blood, either unsorted or a sorted T cell fraction (not recorded which). Receptor source: a male donor with ankylosing spondylitis or in good health (not recorded which).

This chain links TRBV12-3 or TRBV12-4 with TRBJ1-1; D remains ambiguous. The CDR3 sequence is 14 residues long. V shed 1 base and J shed 3 bases, with 9 bases lying between them. Written as DNA, the CDR3 is TGTGCCAGCAGTTTAGGACTTGCGGACACTGAAGCTTTCTTT. Its translation: CASSLGLADTEAFF.

This clonotype was detected ten times or more. This chain links TRBV30 with TRBJ2-7, with D perhaps matching TRBD1 (6 bases). V shed 2 bases and J shed 9 bases, with 14 bases lying between them. The germline V gene has CDR1 GTSNPN and CDR2 SVGIG (reference sequence). The CDR3 runs to 12 residues. DNA for the CDR3: TGTGCCTGGAGTTTTGACAGGAACGCGCAGTACTTC. Its protein is CAWSFDRNAQYF.

This clonotype was observed many times. This CDR3 is CASSNADRGGTTGELFF. CDR3 sequence (DNA): TGCGCCAGCAGCAACGCGGACAGGGGGGGTACCACCGGGGAGCTGTTTTTT. The chain joins TRBV5-1 to TRBJ2-2; the match to TRBD1 covers 10 bases. The CDR3 runs to 17 residues. V dropped 4 bases and J dropped 4; count of bases not matched to a gene: 10. Germline V gene data show CDR1 as SGHRS and CDR2 as YFSETQ.

In this sample, this clonotype turned up many times. V gene TRBV5-1 combines with J gene TRBJ2-5; D ambiguous. The CDR3 runs 13 residues. Germline CDR1 is SGHRS and CDR2 is YFSETQ. V lost 4 bases and J 4 bases, leaving 11 bases between the germline ends. The CDR3 DNA is TGCGCCAGCAGCCGTGACCCGTCAGAGACCCAGTACTTC. The encoded protein is CASSRDPSETQYF.

This clonotype was detected ten times or more. The genes are TRBV27 and TRBJ2-2, with D tentatively TRBD1 or TRBD2 (5 bases each). The CDR3 length is 16 residues. Germline CDR1 and CDR2: MNHEY and SMNVEV (reference sequence). Between the trimmed V and J ends, which lost 2 bases and 5 bases, there was a span of 15 bases. This chain's CDR3 is CASSLQLGAKTGELFF. CDR3 sequence (DNA): TGTGCCAGCAGTTTACAACTCGGGGCTAAAACCGGGGAGCTGTTTTTT.

This chain uses TRBV30 with TRBJ2-7; 8 bases map to TRBD1. CDR3 length: 11 amino acids. J lost 6 bases, V lost 7 bases, and 5 bases had no gene match. CDR1 is GTSNPN and CDR2 is SVGIG in the germline V gene (reference sequence). CDR3 coding DNA: TGTGCCTCCCAGGGGGCGGTCGAGCAGTACTTC. Protein sequence: CASQGAVEQYF.

Regarding this clonotype: A much larger clone lies a single base off, so this may be a read error. This chain links TRBV7-2 with TRBJ1-1, with 9 positions matching TRBD1. J gave up 4 bases and V 7 bases, and 7 bases lay outside the gene matches. Germline V gene sequence: CDR1 SGHTA, CDR2 FQGNSA. CDR3 length equals 14 residues. The CDR3 coding sequence is TGTGCCAGCATCACTGGGACAGGGAGCACTGAAGCTTTCTTT. It encodes CASITGTGSTEAFF.

This clonotype came up many times. This chain links TRBV5-1 with TRBJ2-5; D gene ambiguous. The CDR3 is made up of 13 amino acids. Germline CDR1 and CDR2: SGHRS and YFSETQ. The ends were cut back, 0 bases at V and 3 bases at J, with 6 bases in the middle. The CDR3 loop is CASSLGAKETQYF. DNA of the CDR3: TGCGCCAGCAGCTTGGGGGCCAAAGAGACCCAGTACTTC.